A selection of T cell receptor beta chains follows, all from one sample in a study of T-cell reconstitution after alpha-beta-depleted transplantation in children. Via MiXCR, TCRdb re-called the PCR reads, giving one row per CDR3 protein. The repertoire has about 290,000 distinct CDR3 sequences, over 7.5% of them found once; the top ten carry around 10%. Sample: peripheral blood, taken 360 days after TCRalphabeta/CD19-depleted stem cell transplant. These receptors came from a female patient aged 2-9 years who had a stem cell transplant for Fanconi anemia, so the T cells may come from the graft donor. Both conserved end residues are part of each CDR3. A D gene is named only where the DNA matches it firmly. The listing skips clone size in some rows; elsewhere it reads once, few, many or a size class.

v_gene	abundance	j_gene	d_gene	CDR3aa	CDR3nt
TRBV5-1	many	TRBJ2-5	TRBD2	CASSLAPGAGAQETQYF	TGCGCCAGCAGCTTGGCCCCTGGAGCGGGAGCGCAAGAGACCCAGTACTTC
TRBV12-3/TRBV12-4	-	TRBJ2-1	-	CASSLESGDNEQFF	TGTGCCAGCAGTTTAGAGTCGGGGGACAATGAGCAGTTCTTC
TRBV7-7	-	TRBJ2-7	-	CASSQGTGHEQYF	TGTGCTAGCAGCCAAGGAACGGGACACGAGCAGTACTTC
TRBV4-3	many	TRBJ2-4	-	CASSQDRGPIQYF	TGCGCCAGCAGCCAAGATAGGGGCCCCATTCAGTACTTC
TRBV6-4	-	TRBJ2-3	TRBD2	CASSDSGGLADTQYF	TGTGCCAGCAGTGACTCGGGGGGACTAGCGGATACGCAGTATTTT
TRBV10-2	-	TRBJ2-2	TRBD2	CASRTSGWNTGELFF	TGCGCCAGCAGGACTAGCGGATGGAACACCGGGGAGCTGTTTTTT
TRBV5-6	-	TRBJ1-4	TRBD1	CASSLPGTGDEKLFF	TGTGCCAGCAGCTTGCCTGGGACAGGGGATGAAAAACTGTTTTTT
TRBV28	many	TRBJ1-2	TRBD1	CASRSTGTGNGYTF	TGTGCCAGCAGATCAACCGGGACAGGGAATGGCTACACCTTC
TRBV12-3/TRBV12-4	few	TRBJ1-1	-	CASRQGWANTEAFF	TGTGCCAGCAGGCAAGGGTGGGCCAACACTGAAGCTTTCTTT
TRBV5-1	-	TRBJ1-1	-	CASSSRLSTLNTEAFF	TGCGCCAGCAGCTCGAGGTTGTCAACCCTGAACACTGAAGCTTTCTTT